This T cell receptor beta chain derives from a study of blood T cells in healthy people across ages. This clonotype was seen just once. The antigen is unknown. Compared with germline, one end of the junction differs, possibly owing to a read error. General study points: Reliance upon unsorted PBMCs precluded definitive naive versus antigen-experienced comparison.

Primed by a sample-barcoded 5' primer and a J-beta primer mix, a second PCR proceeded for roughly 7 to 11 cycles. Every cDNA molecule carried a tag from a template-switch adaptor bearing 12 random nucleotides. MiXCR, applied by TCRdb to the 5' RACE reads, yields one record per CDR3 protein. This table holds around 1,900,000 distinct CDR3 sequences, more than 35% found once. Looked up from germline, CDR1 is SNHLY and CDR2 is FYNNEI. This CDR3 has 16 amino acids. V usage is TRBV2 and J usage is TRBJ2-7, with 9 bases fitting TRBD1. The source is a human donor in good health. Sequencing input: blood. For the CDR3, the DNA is TGTGCCTGCAGTGACTCCCTCGGACAGGGGTCAGACGAGCAGTACTTC. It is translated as CACSDSLGQGSDEQYF.